This T cell receptor (beta chain) was sequenced in a study of human T cells and chemical hapten exposure. At the level of the study: 2% DPC was applied to about 2 cm by about 2 cm of upper inner arm skin for sensitization. Overall study findings and caveats: TCRs exceeding 1 in 1000 frequency stayed unchanged with DPC sensitization.

As processed by the authors: From around 25,000 to 690,000 TCRs were found per sample, with a median of approximately 96,000. TCRdb re-called the RACE reads through MiXCR, storing one row per CDR3 protein. These V and J calls originate from TCRdb's pipeline instead of the authors' own analysis. The sample shows 95,000 to 150,000 distinct CDR3 sequences, roughly 10% of them seen only once. Germline CDR1 is SGHRS and CDR2 is YFSETQ. V lost 1 base, J lost 2 bases, and 6 bases stayed unmatched. The CDR3 is made up of 17 amino acids. In the case of this clonotype: Its target is not known.

Time point of the sample: patch test 3, about 24 weeks after DPC sensitization. Stated treatment: therapeutic diphenylcyclopropenone sensitization with weekly scalp DPC. This specimen was whole blood, taken in connection with sensitization to the hapten diphenylcyclopropenone (DPC). This TCR came from a woman aged 45 to 65 with alopecia areata. Some clones in this sample may be carry-over from other donors' samples. The J gene is TRBJ2-1, the V gene TRBV5-1; 10 nucleotides line up with TRBD1. CDR3 bases: TGCGCCAGCAGCTTGTTATCCGGGACAGGGGCCTACAATGAGCAGTTCTTC. It translates to CASSLLSGTGAYNEQFF.